These 13 T cell receptor beta chains were all obtained from the same sample, sequenced in a study of cytomegalovirus exposure and HLA in healthy donors. Use of 60 Vbeta and 13 Jbeta primers characterized the PCR. Sequenced by immunoSEQ multiplex PCR; TCRdb stores in-frame clones only, minus some. The table has fewer than 70,000 clones, 73% seen once; the top ten hold 5% to 7%. Sequenced material: PBMCs. The receptors were sampled from a man between 50 and 59 years old in good health and CMV-seronegative.

The chain uses TRBV5-3 and TRBJ2-7, with 14 bases identical to TRBD2. TRBV5-3 is an ORF for which the function is uncertain. The CDR3 spans 19 residues. The junction had 13 bases not matched to a gene; V was cut back by 0 bases and J by 5 bases. CDR3 DNA: TGTGCCAGAAGCTTGGCTTCGACTAGCGGGGGGGCATTGCCCCACGAGCAGTACTTC. It encodes CARSLASTSGGALPHEQYF.

Only a few counts were recorded for this clone. The V gene is TRBV27, the J gene TRBJ1-2; 8 nucleotides match TRBD1. Germline V gene sequence: CDR1 MNHEY, CDR2 SMNVEV (reference sequence). This CDR3 contains 13 residues. V shed 7 bases, J shed 5 bases, and the junction held 6 bases outside the gene matches. CDR3 DNA sequence: TGTGCCAGCACCCCAGGGGGCAGGTATGGCTACACCTTC. Protein product: CASTPGGRYGYTF.

CDR3 nucleotides: TGTGCCAGTAGTAAGTCGGCGGGGGGGCCAGGAAACATTCAGTACTTC. This encodes CASSKSAGGPGNIQYF. V and J are TRBV19 and TRBJ2-4, with 9 positions matching TRBD2. With V trimmed by 4 bases and J by 6 bases, 10 bases remained unmatched. This CDR3 has 16 residues. Germline V gives CDR1 LNHDA, CDR2 SQIVND (reference sequence).

This clone was counted only a few times. The V and J genes are TRBV7-9 and TRBJ1-6; D unclear. The V and J ends lost 3 bases and 14 bases respectively, with 8 bases between them. Germline CDR1 SEHNR, CDR2 FQNEAQ (reference sequence). CDR3 length: 11 residues. In DNA, the CDR3 is TGTGCCAGCAGCTTCCGAGCATCCCTCCACTTT. This codes for CASSFRASLHF.

V and J are TRBV19 and TRBJ1-4; unclear D gene. This CDR3 is built from 14 residues. Germline lookup yields CDR1 LNHDA and CDR2 SQIVND (reference sequence). The germline V and J ends were trimmed by 1 base and 6 bases, with 9 bases remaining between them. CDR3 amino acids: CASSIGRVDEKLFF. The CDR3 nucleotides are TGTGCCAGTAGTATAGGGAGGGTGGATGAAAAACTGTTTTTT.

This sequence joins TRBV27 and TRBJ1-1, with D maybe TRBD1 (5 bases). Looked up from germline, CDR1 is MNHEY and CDR2 is SMNVEV (reference sequence). V was cut by 0 bases and J by 1 base, with 6 bases left in between. This CDR3 contains 14 residues. The CDR3 loop is CASSLSGGNTEAFF. The CDR3 DNA follows: TGTGCCAGCAGTTTATCGGGGGGGAACACTGAAGCTTTCTTT.

V is TRBV28 and J is TRBJ1-1; TRBD1 matches at 9 bases. CDR1 MDHEN and CDR2 SYDVKM come from the germline V gene. CDR3 length equals 16 residues. The J segment lost 6 bases and the V segment lost 6 bases, leaving 14 bases of the junction unmatched. In DNA, the CDR3 is TGTGCCAGCAGGAAGGCAACAGGGGGCGCGTGGGCTGAAGCTTTCTTT. Translated, it gives CASRKATGGAWAEAFF.

The V and J genes are TRBV15 and TRBJ1-5, with 9 bases aligning to TRBD1. The V gene's germline CDR1 is LNHNV and CDR2 YYDKDF (reference sequence). This CDR3 comprises 14 residues. After removal of 5 bases from V and 5 bases from J, the junction contained 4 bases not matched to a gene. This chain's CDR3 is CATSPDRGYQPQHF. CDR3 in DNA: TGTGCCACCAGCCCGGACAGGGGATATCAGCCCCAGCATTTT.

The chain carries TRBV19 and TRBJ2-1; a possible D gene is TRBD1 (7 bases). Germline V gene data show CDR1 as LNHDA and CDR2 as SQIVND (reference sequence). The CDR3 contains 14 residues. The germline V and J ends were trimmed by 3 bases and 9 bases, with 15 bases remaining between them. The CDR3 DNA sequence: TGTGCCAGTAGTATTCAGGGGGGATACCCTGAGCAGTTCTTC. It yields the protein CASSIQGGYPEQFF.

The V call is TRBV5-1, the J call TRBJ2-5; D may be TRBD1 (6 bases). In germline, CDR1 is SGHRS, CDR2 YFSETQ. This CDR3 spans 15 amino acids. Trimming removed 8 bases from V and 5 bases from J, with 22 bases in between. CDR3 bases: TGCGCCAGAACCAAGGACAGCCGGCTAGGGGAGACCCAGTACTTC. This encodes CARTKDSRLGETQYF.

The genes are TRBV6-6 and TRBJ2-7, with D perhaps TRBD2 (5 bases). Germline CDR1 is MNHNY and CDR2 is SVGAGI (reference sequence). The CDR3 spans 10 residues. V lost 6 bases to trimming and J lost 9 bases, with 9 bases between them. In DNA form, the CDR3 reads TGTGCCAGCAGCGGAAGCGGGCAGTACTTC. This translates into CASSGSGQYF.

This rearrangement joins TRBV5-1 to TRBJ2-5; 10 bases map to TRBD2. The CDR3 contains 15 residues. Germline values: CDR1 SGHRS, CDR2 YFSETQ. V dropped 2 bases and J dropped 4; count of bases not matched to a gene: 5. The CDR3 region has the DNA TGCGCCAGCAGCTTTACTAGCGGGGCCCCAGAGACCCAGTACTTC. Translated: CASSFTSGAPETQYF.

The chain joins TRBV18 to TRBJ2-3, with a weak D call TRBD1 (5 bases). Trimming took off 3 bases at V and 0 bases at J, with 13 bases between the two ends. The CDR3 runs 16 residues. CDR1 is KGHSH and CDR2 is LQKENI in the germline V gene. The CDR3 reads CASSPYLSGSTDTQYF. The CDR3 DNA reads as TGTGCCAGCTCACCCTACCTTTCAGGGAGCACAGATACGCAGTATTTT.